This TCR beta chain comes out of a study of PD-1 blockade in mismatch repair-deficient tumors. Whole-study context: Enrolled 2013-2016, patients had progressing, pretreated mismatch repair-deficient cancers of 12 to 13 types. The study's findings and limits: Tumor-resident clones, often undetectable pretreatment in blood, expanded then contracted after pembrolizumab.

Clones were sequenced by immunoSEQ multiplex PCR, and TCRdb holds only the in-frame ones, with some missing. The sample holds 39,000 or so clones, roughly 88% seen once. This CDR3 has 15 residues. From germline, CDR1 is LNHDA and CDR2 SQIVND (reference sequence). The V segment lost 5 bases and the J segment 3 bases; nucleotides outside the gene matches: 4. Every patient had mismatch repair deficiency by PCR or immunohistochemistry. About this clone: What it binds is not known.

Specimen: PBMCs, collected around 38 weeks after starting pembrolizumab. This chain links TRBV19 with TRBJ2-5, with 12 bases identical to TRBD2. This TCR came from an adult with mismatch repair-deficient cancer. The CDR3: CASSSRLAGEETQYF. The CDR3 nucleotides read TGTGCCAGTAGTTCAAGACTAGCGGGGGAAGAGACCCAGTACTTC.